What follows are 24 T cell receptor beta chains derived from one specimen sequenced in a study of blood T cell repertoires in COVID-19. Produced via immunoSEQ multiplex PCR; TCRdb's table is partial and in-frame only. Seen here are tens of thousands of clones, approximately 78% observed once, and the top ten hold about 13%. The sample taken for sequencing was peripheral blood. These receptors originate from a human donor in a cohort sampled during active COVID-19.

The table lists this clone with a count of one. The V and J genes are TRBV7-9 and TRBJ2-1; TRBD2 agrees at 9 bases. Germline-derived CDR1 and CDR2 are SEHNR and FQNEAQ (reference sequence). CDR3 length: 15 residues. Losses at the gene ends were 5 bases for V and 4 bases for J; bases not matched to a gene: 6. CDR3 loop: CASSPRGGGYNEQFF. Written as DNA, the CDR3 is TGTGCCAGCAGCCCGCGGGGGGGCGGGTACAATGAGCAGTTCTTC.

The CDR3 nucleotides are TGCGCCAGCAGTGAGGGATACAGGTCTGACTATGGCTACACCTTC. It codes for CASSEGYRSDYGYTF. The V call is TRBV10-1, the J call TRBJ1-2; the D gene is possibly TRBD1 (5 bases). The germline V gene has CDR1 WNHNN and CDR2 SYGVQD (reference sequence). Trimming shortened V by 2 bases and J by 3 bases, and 13 bases separated the two germline ends. The CDR3 loop spans 15 amino acids.

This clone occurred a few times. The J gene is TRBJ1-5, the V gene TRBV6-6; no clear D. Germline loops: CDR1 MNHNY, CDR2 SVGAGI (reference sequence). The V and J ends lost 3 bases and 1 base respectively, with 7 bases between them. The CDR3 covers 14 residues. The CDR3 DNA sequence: TGTGCCAGCAGTTATCTTGGCAGCAATCAGCCCCAGCATTTT. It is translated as CASSYLGSNQPQHF.

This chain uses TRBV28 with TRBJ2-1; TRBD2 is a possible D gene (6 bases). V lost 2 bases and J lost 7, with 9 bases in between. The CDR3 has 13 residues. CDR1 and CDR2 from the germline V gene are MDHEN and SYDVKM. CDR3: CASSLGGENEQFF. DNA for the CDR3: TGTGCCAGCAGTTTAGGAGGGGAGAATGAGCAGTTCTTC.

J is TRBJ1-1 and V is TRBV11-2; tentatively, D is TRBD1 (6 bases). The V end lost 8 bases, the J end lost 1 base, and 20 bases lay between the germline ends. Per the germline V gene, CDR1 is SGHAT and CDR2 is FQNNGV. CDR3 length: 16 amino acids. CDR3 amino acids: CASSARGKSRNTEAFF. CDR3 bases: TGTGCCAGCTCCGCGAGGGGGAAAAGTAGGAACACTGAAGCTTTCTTT.

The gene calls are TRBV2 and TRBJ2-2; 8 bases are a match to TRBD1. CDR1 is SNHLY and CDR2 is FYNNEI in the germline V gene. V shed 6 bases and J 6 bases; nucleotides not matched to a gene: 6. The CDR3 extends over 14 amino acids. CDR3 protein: CASRTGVGAGELFF. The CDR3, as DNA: TGTGCCAGCAGGACAGGGGTGGGAGCCGGGGAGCTGTTTTTT.

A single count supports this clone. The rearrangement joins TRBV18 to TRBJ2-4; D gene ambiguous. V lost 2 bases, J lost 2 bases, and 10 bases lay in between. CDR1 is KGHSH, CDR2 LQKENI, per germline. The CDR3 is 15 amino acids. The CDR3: CASSPSEATKNIQYF. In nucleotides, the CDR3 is TGTGCCAGCTCACCATCAGAGGCTACCAAAAACATTCAGTACTTC.

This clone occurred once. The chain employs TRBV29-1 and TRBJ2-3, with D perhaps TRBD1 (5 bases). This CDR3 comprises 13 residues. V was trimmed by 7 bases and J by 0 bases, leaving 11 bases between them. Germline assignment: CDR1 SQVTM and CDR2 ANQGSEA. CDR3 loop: CSGGHPSTDTQYF. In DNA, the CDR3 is TGCAGCGGTGGACATCCTAGCACAGATACGCAGTATTTT.

The CDR3 region has the DNA TGTGCCAGCAGCTTAGAAGGGGGGGTGCGTACCAGGGAGCTGTTTTTT. It yields the protein CASSLEGGVRTRELFF. The chain carries TRBV7-2 and TRBJ2-2; D might be TRBD2 (7 bases). CDR1 and CDR2 (germline): SGHTA, FQGNSA. The CDR3 has 16 amino acids. V was cut by 1 base and J by 9 bases, with 18 bases left in between.

CDR3 in amino acids: CATSASGQSYTF. The DNA of the CDR3 is TGTGCCACCAGTGCCTCCGGACAGTCCTACACCTTC. The V call is TRBV24-1, the J call TRBJ1-2; maybe TRBD1 (6 bases). V dropped 5 bases and J dropped 10 bases, with 13 bases sitting between them. CDR3 length: 12 residues. Germline V CDR1 and CDR2: KGHDR, SFDVKD.

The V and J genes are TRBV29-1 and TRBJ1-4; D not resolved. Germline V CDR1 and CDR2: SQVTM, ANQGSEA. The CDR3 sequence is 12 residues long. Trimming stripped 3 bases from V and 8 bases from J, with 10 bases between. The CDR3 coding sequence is TGCAGCGTTGAGGTCCCGGGGGAAAAACTGTTTTTT. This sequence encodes CSVEVPGEKLFF.

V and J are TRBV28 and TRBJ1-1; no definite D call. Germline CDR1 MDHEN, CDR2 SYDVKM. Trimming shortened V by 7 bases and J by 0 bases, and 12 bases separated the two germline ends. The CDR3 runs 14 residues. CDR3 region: CASIPGSLNTEAFF. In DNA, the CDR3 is TGTGCCAGCATTCCGGGGTCCCTGAACACTGAAGCTTTCTTT.

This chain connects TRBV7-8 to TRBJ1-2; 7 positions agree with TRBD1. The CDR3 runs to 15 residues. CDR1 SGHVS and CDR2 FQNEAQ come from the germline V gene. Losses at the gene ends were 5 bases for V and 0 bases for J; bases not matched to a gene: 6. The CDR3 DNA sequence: TGTGCCAGCAGCACAAACAGGGGCGCTAACTATGGCTACACCTTC. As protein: CASSTNRGANYGYTF.

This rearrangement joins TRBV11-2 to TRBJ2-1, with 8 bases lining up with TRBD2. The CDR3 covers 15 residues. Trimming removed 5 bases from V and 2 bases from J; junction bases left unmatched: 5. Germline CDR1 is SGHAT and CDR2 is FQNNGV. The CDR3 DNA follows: TGTGCCAGCAGCGAGGGAGCGGGAGCCTACAATGAGCAGTTCTTC. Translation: CASSEGAGAYNEQFF.

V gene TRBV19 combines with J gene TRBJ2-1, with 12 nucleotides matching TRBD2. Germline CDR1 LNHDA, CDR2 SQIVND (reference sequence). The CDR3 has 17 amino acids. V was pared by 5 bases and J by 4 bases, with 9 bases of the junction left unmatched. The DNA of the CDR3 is TGTGCCAGTAGTCCCCGCCCTAGCGGGGGGGGTTACAATGAGCAGTTCTTC. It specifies CASSPRPSGGGYNEQFF.

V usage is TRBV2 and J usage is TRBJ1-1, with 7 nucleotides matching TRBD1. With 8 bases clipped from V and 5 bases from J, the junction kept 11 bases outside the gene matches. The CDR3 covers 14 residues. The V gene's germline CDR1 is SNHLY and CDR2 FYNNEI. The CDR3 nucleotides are TGTGCCAGCCGAGCGCGACAGGGAGAAACTGAAGCTTTCTTT. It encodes CASRARQGETEAFF.

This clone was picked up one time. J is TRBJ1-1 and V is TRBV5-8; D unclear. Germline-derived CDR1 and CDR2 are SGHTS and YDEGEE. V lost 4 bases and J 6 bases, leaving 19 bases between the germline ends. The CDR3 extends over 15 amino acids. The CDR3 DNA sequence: TGTGCCAGCAGCCCCGACCCGTTAAGGGAGGCTGAAGCTTTCTTT. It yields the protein CASSPDPLREAEAFF.

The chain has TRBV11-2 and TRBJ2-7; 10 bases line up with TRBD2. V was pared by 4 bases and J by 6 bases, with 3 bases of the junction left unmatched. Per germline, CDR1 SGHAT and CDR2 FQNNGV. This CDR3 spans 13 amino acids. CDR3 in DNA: TGTGCCAGCAGCTCCGGACTAGCGGCCGAGCAGTACTTC. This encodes CASSSGLAAEQYF.

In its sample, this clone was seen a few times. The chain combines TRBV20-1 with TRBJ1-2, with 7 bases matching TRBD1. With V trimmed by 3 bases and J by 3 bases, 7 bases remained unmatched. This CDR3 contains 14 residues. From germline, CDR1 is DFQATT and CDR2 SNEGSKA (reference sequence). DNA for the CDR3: TGCAGTGCTAGTCCCCGGGACAGCTACTATGGCTACACCTTC. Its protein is CSASPRDSYYGYTF.

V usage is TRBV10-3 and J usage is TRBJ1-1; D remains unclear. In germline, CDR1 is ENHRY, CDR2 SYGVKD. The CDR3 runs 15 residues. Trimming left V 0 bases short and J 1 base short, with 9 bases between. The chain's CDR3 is CAISESISWNTEAFF. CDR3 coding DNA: TGTGCCATCAGTGAGTCGATTAGTTGGAACACTGAAGCTTTCTTT.

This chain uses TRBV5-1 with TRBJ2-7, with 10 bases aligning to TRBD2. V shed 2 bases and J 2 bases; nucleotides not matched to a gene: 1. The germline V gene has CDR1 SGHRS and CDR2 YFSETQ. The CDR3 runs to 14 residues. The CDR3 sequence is CASSLAGGPYEQYF. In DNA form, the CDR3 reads TGCGCCAGCAGCTTAGCGGGGGGGCCCTACGAGCAGTACTTC.

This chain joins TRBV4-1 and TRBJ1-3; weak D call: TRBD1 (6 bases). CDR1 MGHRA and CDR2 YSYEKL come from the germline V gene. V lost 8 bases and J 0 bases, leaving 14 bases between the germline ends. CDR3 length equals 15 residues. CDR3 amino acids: CASRDTGLSGNTIYF. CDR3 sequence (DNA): TGCGCCAGCCGAGACACAGGGCTCTCTGGAAACACCATATATTTT.

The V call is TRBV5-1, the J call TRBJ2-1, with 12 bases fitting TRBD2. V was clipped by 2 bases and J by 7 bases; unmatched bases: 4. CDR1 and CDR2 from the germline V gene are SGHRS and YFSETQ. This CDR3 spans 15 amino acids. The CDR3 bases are TGCGCCAGCAGCTTTACTAGCGGGGGGAGGAATGAGCAGTTCTTC. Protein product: CASSFTSGGRNEQFF. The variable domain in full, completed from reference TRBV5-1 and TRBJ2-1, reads KAGVTQTPRYLIKTRGQQVTLSCSPISGHRSVSWYQQTPGQGLQFLFEYFSETQRNKGNFPGRFSGRQFSNSRSEMNVSTLELGDSALYLCASSFTSGGRNEQFFGPGTRLTVL.

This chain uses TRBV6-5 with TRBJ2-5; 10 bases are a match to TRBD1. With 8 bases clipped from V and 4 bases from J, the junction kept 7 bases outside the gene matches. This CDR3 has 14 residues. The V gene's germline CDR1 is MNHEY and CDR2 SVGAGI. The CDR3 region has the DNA TGTGCCAGCGAGACAGGGGGCACCCGAGAGACCCAGTACTTC. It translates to CASETGGTRETQYF.